These 16 T cell receptor beta chains were all obtained from the same sample, sequenced in a study of CD8 T cells in Susac syndrome (dated by TCRdb to about 2019). Library preparation used the immunoSEQ multiplex PCR assay. RNA was extracted with the RNeasy kit and roughly 0.45 to 1 ug was reverse transcribed using random hexamers. In TCRdb, the public reads were trimmed at Q25 with fastp and aligned with MiXCR, with productive beta chains retained. When rows share a CDR3 protein, they turn into one entry using the most common DNA and genes. A total of about 190,000 distinct CDR3 sequences appear in this sample, just under 95% of them only once. Together, the top ten hold 0.15% to 0.2% of the sample. The material sequenced was CD8+ T cells from PBMCs. Receptors originate from a human donor with Susac syndrome.

The gene calls are TRBV6-5 and TRBJ2-5; a weak D match, TRBD1 (6 bases). The germline gives CDR1 MNHEY, CDR2 SVGAGI. The ends were cut back, 2 bases at V and 5 bases at J, with 9 bases in the middle. The CDR3 has 13 residues. The CDR3 DNA is TGTGCCAGCAGTTACACAGGGTTCGAGACCCAGTACTTC. Translating gives CASSYTGFETQYF.

This chain connects TRBV27 to TRBJ2-7; possibly TRBD1 for D (6 bases). The CDR3 is 16 amino acids. Germline loops: CDR1 MNHEY, CDR2 SMNVEV (reference sequence). The V end lost 6 bases, the J end lost 7 bases, and 25 bases lay between the germline ends. CDR3: CASSLIPGDLSGEQYF. CDR3 DNA sequence: TGTGCCAGCAGCTTAATTCCAGGGGATCTCTCGGGGGAGCAGTACTTC.

The chain couples TRBV29-1 to TRBJ2-7, with 9 bases matching TRBD2. J lost 5 bases, V lost 3 bases, and 2 bases had no gene match. The CDR3 loop spans 12 amino acids. CDR1 and CDR2 from the germline V gene are SQVTM and ANQGSEA. The CDR3 is CSVDSGGNEQYF. As DNA, the CDR3 is TGCAGCGTTGATAGCGGGGGCAACGAGCAGTACTTC.

The gene calls are TRBV7-9 and TRBJ1-1; 8 bases map to TRBD1. The CDR3 is made up of 16 amino acids. Looked up from germline, CDR1 is SEHNR and CDR2 is FQNEAQ (reference sequence). Unmatched junction bases numbered 4, after V lost 0 bases and J lost 1 base. The DNA of the CDR3 is TGTGCCAGCAGCTTAGCTGCAGGGGGCCCGAACACTGAAGCTTTCTTT. It translates to CASSLAAGGPNTEAFF.

The V and J genes are TRBV15 and TRBJ2-5; 8 bases are shared with TRBD2. After removal of 5 bases from V and 3 bases from J, the junction contained 11 bases not matched to a gene. The CDR3 consists of 16 residues. Per the germline V gene, CDR1 is LNHNV and CDR2 is YYDKDF (reference sequence). The DNA for the CDR3 is TGTGCCACCAGCTCGATACCAGCGGGGGTCAAAGAGACCCAGTACTTC. Translation: CATSSIPAGVKETQYF.

V gene TRBV11-2 combines with J gene TRBJ2-7; D not resolved. V was trimmed by 2 bases and J by 6 bases, leaving 11 bases between them. The CDR3 has 13 amino acids. The germline V gene has CDR1 SGHAT and CDR2 FQNNGV. CDR3 sequence reads: CASSLTTVIEQYF. CDR3 bases: TGTGCCAGCAGCTTAACTACGGTCATCGAGCAGTACTTC.

The chain has TRBV29-1 and TRBJ2-7, with D perhaps matching TRBD1 (5 bases). CDR1 is SQVTM, CDR2 ANQGSEA, per germline. CDR3 size: 11 residues. Deletions cut 6 bases from V and 3 bases from J, with 9 bases between. The CDR3 DNA is TGCAGCGTCCAACAGGTCTACGAGCAGTACTTC. Its protein is CSVQQVYEQYF.

The V call is TRBV29-1, the J call TRBJ2-1; D gene unclear. This CDR3 has 14 residues. Germline assignment: CDR1 SQVTM and CDR2 ANQGSEA. With 2 bases removed from V and 5 bases from J, the gap between germline ends came to 13 bases. This CDR3 reads CSVEKGNTNNEQFF. The CDR3 DNA reads as TGCAGCGTTGAAAAGGGTAATACCAACAATGAGCAGTTCTTC.

This clonotype has a single count. Here the CDR3 reads CASGGGETQYF. CDR3 in DNA: TGTGCCAGCGGGGGAGGGGAGACCCAGTACTTC. The chain uses TRBV6-1 and TRBJ2-5, with 7 nucleotides matching TRBD2. The CDR3 totals 11 residues. Germline V lookup: CDR1 MNHNS, CDR2 SASEGT. The V and J ends lost 8 bases and 5 bases, in that order; junction bases with no gene match: 2.

The V call is TRBV12-3 or TRBV12-4, the J call TRBJ1-2; D is possibly TRBD1 (5 bases). The CDR3 extends over 15 amino acids. V was clipped by 6 bases and J by 3 bases, with 17 bases between them. The CDR3 is CASSYSEGLYYGYTF. CDR3 in DNA: TGTGCCAGCAGCTATTCGGAGGGGCTGTACTATGGCTACACCTTC.

This clonotype was observed a handful of times. The chain uses TRBV14 and TRBJ2-7; D is ambiguous. Looked up from germline, CDR1 is SGHDN and CDR2 is FVKESK. This CDR3 has 13 residues. V lost 2 bases and J 0 bases, leaving 5 bases between the germline ends. CDR3 amino acids: CASSQRVSYEQYF. The CDR3 nucleotides are TGTGCCAGCAGCCAAAGAGTCTCCTACGAGCAGTACTTC.

This rearrangement joins TRBV30 to TRBJ1-2; D is ambiguous. The CDR3 extends over 13 amino acids. The V gene's germline CDR1 is GTSNPN and CDR2 SVGIG (reference sequence). Trimming stripped 0 bases from V and 8 bases from J, with 13 bases between. CDR3 sequence (DNA): TGTGCCTGGAGTGTTTTGTTTTCGGGCGGCTACACCTTC. Amino acid sequence: CAWSVLFSGGYTF.

V gene TRBV29-1 combines with J gene TRBJ2-5; 7 positions match TRBD2. This CDR3 has 16 amino acids. The germline V gene encodes CDR1 SQVTM and CDR2 ANQGSEA. Losses at the gene ends were 6 bases for V and 4 bases for J; bases not matched to a gene: 17. The CDR3 DNA reads TGCAGCGTGGGGGTGGCGGGCGAAGGGGAGGGAGAGACCCAGTACTTC. It translates to CSVGVAGEGEGETQYF.

The chain combines TRBV19 with TRBJ2-1; possibly TRBD1 for D (6 bases). V was trimmed by 5 bases and J by 7 bases, leaving 12 bases between them. Per germline, CDR1 LNHDA and CDR2 SQIVND (reference sequence). The CDR3 has 13 residues. In nucleotides, the CDR3 is TGTGCCAGTAGTCATACAGGGCTGAATGAGCAGTTCTTC. Protein sequence: CASSHTGLNEQFF.

V and J are TRBV6-5 and TRBJ2-7; D is ambiguous. The CDR3 covers 15 residues. The ends were cut back, 0 bases at V and 0 bases at J, with 9 bases in the middle. The germline gives CDR1 MNHEY, CDR2 SVGAGI. The CDR3 spells CASSYSRLSSYEQYF. CDR3 in DNA: TGTGCCAGCAGTTACTCGCGCCTGAGCTCCTACGAGCAGTACTTC.

The chain is built from TRBV29-1 and TRBJ1-1, with 7 bases that match TRBD1. Germline assignment: CDR1 SQVTM and CDR2 ANQGSEA. This CDR3 comprises 15 residues. The junction had 5 bases not matched to a gene; V was cut back by 0 bases and J by 1 base. CDR3 bases: TGCAGCGTTGAAGATGGGGACAGACAGAACACTGAAGCTTTCTTT. Its protein is CSVEDGDRQNTEAFF. Using reference TRBV29-1 and TRBJ1-1 for the parts outside the CDR3, the full variable domain is SAVISQKPSRDICQRGTSLTIQCQVDSQVTMMFWYRQQPGQSLTLIATANQGSEATYESGFVIDKFPISRPNLTFSTLTVSNMSPEDSSIYLCSVEDGDRQNTEAFFGQGTRLTVV.